The present entry profiles one TCR beta chain with its context. Its antigen remains unidentified. No base-level quality is on record; no much larger clone is a single base apart. The data belong to a study of a mutant IDH1 vaccine in newly diagnosed glioma (dated by TCRdb to the early 2020s). General notes on the study: Across visits V03 through V10, patients got a total of eight vaccinations, given in weeks 1, 3, 5, 7, 11, 15, 19 and 23. Vaccination began 4-6 weeks after radiotherapy alone, or alongside temozolomide cycles in the chemotherapy-containing groups. Of the approximately 33 patients who were treated, about 62% were male and approximately 38% were female, and the mean age was roughly 40 years. Before enrollment, patients had received standard therapy of radiotherapy alone, temozolomide alone, or radiochemotherapy with temozolomide; most received the combination. Peripheral blood was collected at six visits: V03 (baseline), V05, V07, V10, V12 and V13. Longitudinal TCRB deep sequencing was done for 20 to 25 treated patients, wherever samples were available for exploratory analyses. The investigation overall reported the following: PBMC samples for TCRB deep sequencing were selected based on availability. The authors noted that analyses of patient blood samples could not be reproduced because of sample limitations. Across multiple MHC alleles, vaccine-induced immune responses were seen in nearly 95% of patients. Pseudoprogression seemed to be unrelated to changes in the top peripheral T cell clonotypes found by TCRB sequencing.

Reading the label with the study, this specimen's time point is: week 23, last vaccination. Each vaccine dose, consisting of 300 ug of a 20-mer mutant IDH1 peptide in Montanide, was administered subcutaneously with topical imiquimod. Donors had newly diagnosed WHO grade 3 or 4 IDH1-mutant astrocytomas with loss of nuclear ATRX. The samples were drawn from NOA16, a multicentre, single-arm, open-label phase I trial in Germany that tested a mutant IDH1 peptide vaccine in humans for the first time. The DNeasy Blood and Tissue Kit was used to extract genomic DNA from EDTA blood for TCRB sequencing. The receptor library was made with the immunoSEQ multiplex PCR assay. Rearranged TCR beta chain sequences were amplified using the hsTCRB Kit according to the manufacturer's protocol. Sequencing of TCRB libraries was carried out on an Illumina MiSeq. Turning to the authors' computational methods: Demultiplexing, trimming and gene mapping were performed with the kit vendor's proprietary platform. In TCRdb, the immuneACCESS table is reduced to in-frame sequences with V and J assigned. These tables do not hold every clone; where another copy was compared, an unresolved V gene accounts for under half, and the others remain unexplained. The D gene and trimming were derived from the DNA, and the V and J assignments and clone size from that table. Recorded for this sample are just over 65,000 clones; nearly 85% of them occurred a single time. The ten top clones hold less than 15% of the sample.

The specimen was PBMCs, collected from a glioma patient whose treatment included an IDH1 peptide vaccine. The sequence derives from a young man with glioma.

At the DNA level, the sequence is TGTGCCAGCTCACCAGGGATTAACTATGGCTACACCTTC. The encoded protein is CASSPGINYGYTF. The rearrangement combines TRBV18 with TRBJ1-2; the D segment cannot be called with confidence. CDR1 and CDR2, looked up from the germline V gene, are KGHSH and LQKENI. There are 13 amino acids in the CDR3, from cysteine to phenylalanine inclusive. Left in the record is the CDR3 DNA by itself, 39 bases read in frame from the first base. Trimming removed 2 bases from V and 1 base from J, leaving 5 bases between the germline ends. Here the CDR3 is joined to the reference TRBV18 and TRBJ1-2 genes, and the full variable domain is: NAGVMQNPRHLVRRRGQEARLRCSPMKGHSHVYWYRQLPEEGLKFMVYLQKENIIDESGMPKERFSAEFPKEGPSILRIQQVVRGDSAAYFCASSPGINYGYTFGSGTRLTVV.